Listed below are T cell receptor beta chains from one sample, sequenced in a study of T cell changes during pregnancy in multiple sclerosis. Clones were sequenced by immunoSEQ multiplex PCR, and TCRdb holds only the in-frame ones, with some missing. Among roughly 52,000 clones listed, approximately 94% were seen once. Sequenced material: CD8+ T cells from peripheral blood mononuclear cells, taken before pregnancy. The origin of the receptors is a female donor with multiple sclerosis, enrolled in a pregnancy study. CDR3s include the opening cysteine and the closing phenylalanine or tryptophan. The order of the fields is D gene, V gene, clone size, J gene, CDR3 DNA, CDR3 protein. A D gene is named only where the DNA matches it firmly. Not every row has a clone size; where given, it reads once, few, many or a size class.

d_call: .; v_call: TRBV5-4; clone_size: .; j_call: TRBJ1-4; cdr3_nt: TGTGCCAGCGCCCCTCGGGGAGGGAAAGGCGAAAAACTGTTTTTT; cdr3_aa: CASAPRGGKGEKLFF
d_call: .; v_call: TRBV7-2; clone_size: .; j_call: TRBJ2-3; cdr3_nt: TGTGCCAGCAGCTCCGCCACGACAGGACCCACAGATACGCAGTATTTT; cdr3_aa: CASSSATTGPTDTQYF
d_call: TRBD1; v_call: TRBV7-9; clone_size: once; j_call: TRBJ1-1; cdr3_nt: TGTGCCAGCAGAGAACAGGGGGCGAAGGGTGAAGCTTTCTTT; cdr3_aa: CASREQGAKGEAFF
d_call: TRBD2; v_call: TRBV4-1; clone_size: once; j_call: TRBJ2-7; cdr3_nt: TGCGCCAGCAGCCAACTAGCGGGAGGGCCACGCGAGCAGTACTTC; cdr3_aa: CASSQLAGGPREQYF
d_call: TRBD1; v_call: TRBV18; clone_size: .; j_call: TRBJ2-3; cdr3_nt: TGTGCCAGCTCACAAAAGACAGGGGGTGTTGATACGCAGTATTTT; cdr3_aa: CASSQKTGGVDTQYF
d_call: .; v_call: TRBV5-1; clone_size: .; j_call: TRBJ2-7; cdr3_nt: TGCGCCAGCAGCTTGGGGCTCTTGGCCTACGAGCAGTACTTC; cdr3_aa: CASSLGLLAYEQYF
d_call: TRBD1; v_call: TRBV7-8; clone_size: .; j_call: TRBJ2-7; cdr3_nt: TGTGCCAGCAGCTTAAGATCGTACAGGGGCACCTACGAGCAGTACTTC; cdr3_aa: CASSLRSYRGTYEQYF
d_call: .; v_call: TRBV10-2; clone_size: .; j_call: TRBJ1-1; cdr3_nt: TGCGCCAGCAGTGCCGGGACTGAAGGCACTGAAGCTTTCTTT; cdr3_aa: CASSAGTEGTEAFF
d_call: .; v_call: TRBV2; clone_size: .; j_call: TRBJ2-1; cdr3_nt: TGTGCCAGCAGCGGGTGGCGGGCGAAAAGCTCCTACAATGAGCAGTTCTTC; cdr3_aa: CASSGWRAKSSYNEQFF
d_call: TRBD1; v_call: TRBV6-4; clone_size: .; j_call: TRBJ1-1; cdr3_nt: TGTGCCAGCAGTGACTCGACAGGGGCTTCGAACACTGAAGCTTTCTTT; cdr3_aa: CASSDSTGASNTEAFF
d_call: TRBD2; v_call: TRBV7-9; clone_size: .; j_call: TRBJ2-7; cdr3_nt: TGTGCCAGCAGCAACGGCCTTAGCGGGAGCAAACCGCTCGAGCAGTACTTC; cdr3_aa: CASSNGLSGSKPLEQYF
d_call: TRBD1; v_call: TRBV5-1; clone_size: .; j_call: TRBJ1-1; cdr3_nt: TGCGCCAGCAGCATTGGGACAGGGCTGTTGAACACTGAAGCTTTCTTT; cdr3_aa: CASSIGTGLLNTEAFF
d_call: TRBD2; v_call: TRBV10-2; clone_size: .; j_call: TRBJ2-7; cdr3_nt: TGCGCCAGCAGTGAGGCTAGCGGGAGTCTCCAGTACTTC; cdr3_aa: CASSEASGSLQYF
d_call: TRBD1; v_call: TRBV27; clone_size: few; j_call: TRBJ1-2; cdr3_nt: TGTGCCAGCAGTTTATCTACCGGGACAGATGGCTACACCTTC; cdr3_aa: CASSLSTGTDGYTF
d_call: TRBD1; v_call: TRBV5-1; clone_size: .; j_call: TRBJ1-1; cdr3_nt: TGCGCCAGCAGCAGACAGGGGGCCCTGAACACTGAAGCTTTCTTT; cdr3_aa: CASSRQGALNTEAFF
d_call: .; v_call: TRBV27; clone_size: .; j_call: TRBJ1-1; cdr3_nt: TGTGCCAGCAGGGCCAGGACAGCCGAAGCTTTCTTT; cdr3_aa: CASRARTAEAFF
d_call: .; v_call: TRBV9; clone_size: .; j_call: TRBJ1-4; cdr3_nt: TGTGCCAGCAGCGTAGCTGGCTCAACTAATGAAAAACTGTTTTTT; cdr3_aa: CASSVAGSTNEKLFF
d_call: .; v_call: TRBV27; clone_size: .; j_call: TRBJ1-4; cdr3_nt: TGTGCCAGCAGTGGTGGGGGGGTGTTCCCCGGGGAAAAACTGTTTTTT; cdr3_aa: CASSGGGVFPGEKLFF
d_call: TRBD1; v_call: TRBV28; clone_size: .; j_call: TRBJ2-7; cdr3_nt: TGTGCCAGCAGTTTCAGGGGGTTGGCCTACGAGCAGTACTTC; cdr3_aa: CASSFRGLAYEQYF
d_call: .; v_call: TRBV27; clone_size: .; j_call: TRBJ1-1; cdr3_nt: TGTGCCAGCAGTTTAACTCAGGGGATCACTGAAGCTTTCTTT; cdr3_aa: CASSLTQGITEAFF
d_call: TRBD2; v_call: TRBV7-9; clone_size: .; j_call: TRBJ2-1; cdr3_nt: TGTGCCAGCGGGGTAGCGGGAGCCTACAATGAGCAGTTCTTC; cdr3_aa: CASGVAGAYNEQFF
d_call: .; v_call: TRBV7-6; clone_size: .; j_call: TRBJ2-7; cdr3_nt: TGTGCCAGCAGCTTAGGGGCTGGCTACGAGCAGTACTTC; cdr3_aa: CASSLGAGYEQYF
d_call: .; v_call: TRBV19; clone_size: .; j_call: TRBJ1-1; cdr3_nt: TGTGCCAGTAGGATCGGTGACACTGAAGCTTTCTTT; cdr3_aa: CASRIGDTEAFF
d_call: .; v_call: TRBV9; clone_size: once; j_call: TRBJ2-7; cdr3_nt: TGTGCCAGCAGCGTAGGAAGGGGAAACCCGAGGTACGAGCAGTACTTC; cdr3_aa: CASSVGRGNPRYEQYF
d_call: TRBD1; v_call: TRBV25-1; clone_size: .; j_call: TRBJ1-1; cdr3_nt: TGTGCCAGCAGTGGCCCAGGGGGTTGGCAGTCTGAAGCTTTCTTT; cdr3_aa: CASSGPGGWQSEAFF
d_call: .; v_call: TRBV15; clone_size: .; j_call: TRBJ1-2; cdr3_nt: TGTGCCACCAGCAGAGACAGGGTCGTTTACTATGGCTACACCTTC; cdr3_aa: CATSRDRVVYYGYTF
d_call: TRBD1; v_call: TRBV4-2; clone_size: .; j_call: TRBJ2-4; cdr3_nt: TGTGCCAGCAGCCCCAGGGGGCTAGTCAACATTCAGTACTTC; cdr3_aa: CASSPRGLVNIQYF
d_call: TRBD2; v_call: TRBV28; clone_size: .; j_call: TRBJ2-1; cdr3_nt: TGTGCCAGCAGTTTGGGGGGGCTAGCGGGAAGGAATGAGCAGTTCTTC; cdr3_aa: CASSLGGLAGRNEQFF
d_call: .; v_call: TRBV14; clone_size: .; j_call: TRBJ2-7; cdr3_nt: TGTGCCAGCAGCCAATTCTCCGGTCCCGAGCAGTACTTC; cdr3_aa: CASSQFSGPEQYF
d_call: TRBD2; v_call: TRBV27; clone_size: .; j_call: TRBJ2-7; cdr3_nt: TGTGCCAGCAGTTTATCGGCGGGAGGGGGCCACGAGCAGTACTTC; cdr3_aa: CASSLSAGGGHEQYF
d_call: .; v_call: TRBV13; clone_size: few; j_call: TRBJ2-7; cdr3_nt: TGTGCCAGCAGCTTAGGCCCCACCTACGAGCAGTACTTC; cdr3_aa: CASSLGPTYEQYF
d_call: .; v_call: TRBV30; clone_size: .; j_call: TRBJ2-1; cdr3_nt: TGTGCCTGGAGTCCAGTACGCGGCGGGGAGTTCTTC; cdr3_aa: CAWSPVRGGEFF
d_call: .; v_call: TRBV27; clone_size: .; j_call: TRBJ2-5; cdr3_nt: TGTGCCAGCAGTTTATTGGGACAATCCCAAGAGACCCAGTACTTC; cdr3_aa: CASSLLGQSQETQYF
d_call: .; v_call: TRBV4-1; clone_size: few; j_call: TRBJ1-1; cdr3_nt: TGCGCCAGCAGCCAAGGGGCCAGCACTGAAGCTTTCTTT; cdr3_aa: CASSQGASTEAFF
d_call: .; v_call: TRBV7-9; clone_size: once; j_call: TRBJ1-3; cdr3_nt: TGTGCCAGCAGCTTATTTGGCGGGACCTCTGGAAACACCATATATTTT; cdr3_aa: CASSLFGGTSGNTIYF
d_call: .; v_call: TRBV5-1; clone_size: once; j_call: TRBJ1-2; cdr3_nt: TGCGCCAGCAGCTTGGGCGGGGGCGATGGCTACACCTTC; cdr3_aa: CASSLGGGDGYTF
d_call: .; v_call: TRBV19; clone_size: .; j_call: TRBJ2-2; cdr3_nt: TGTGCCAGTAGTATAGAAGGAGGAGGGGTAGGCACCGGGGAGCTGTTTTTT; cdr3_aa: CASSIEGGGVGTGELFF
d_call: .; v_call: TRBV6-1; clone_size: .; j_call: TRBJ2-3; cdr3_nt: TGTGCCAGCAGTGAAGGCAGGGCCACAGATACGCAGTATTTT; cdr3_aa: CASSEGRATDTQYF
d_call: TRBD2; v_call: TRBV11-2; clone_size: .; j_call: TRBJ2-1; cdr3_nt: TGTGCCAGCAGCTTAGGGCCGACTAGCGGGAGATGCGATGAGCAGTTCTTC; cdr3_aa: CASSLGPTSGRCDEQFF
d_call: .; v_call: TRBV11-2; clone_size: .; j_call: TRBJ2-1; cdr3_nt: TGTGCCAGCAGCTTATCGGGTAACAATGAGCAGTTCTTC; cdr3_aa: CASSLSGNNEQFF
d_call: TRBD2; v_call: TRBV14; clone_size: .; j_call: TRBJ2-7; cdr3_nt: TGTGCCAGCAGCCAAGACCCGGGACTATCACTCTACGAGCAGTACTTC; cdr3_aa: CASSQDPGLSLYEQYF
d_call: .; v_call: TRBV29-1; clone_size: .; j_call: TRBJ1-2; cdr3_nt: TGCAGCGTTTTTTTGAGTGGCTACACCTTC; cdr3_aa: CSVFLSGYTF
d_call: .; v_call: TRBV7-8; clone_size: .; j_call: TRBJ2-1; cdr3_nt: TGTGCCAGCAGTATAGTTACCTACAATGAGCAGTTCTTC; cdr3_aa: CASSIVTYNEQFF